Following are 3 T cell receptor beta chains from one sample sequenced in a study of blood T cell repertoires in COVID-19. Data came from immunoSEQ multiplex PCR; TCRdb stores just in-frame clones and leaves some out. Of approximately 260,000 clones in the sample, 86% were seen once. The sequencing input was peripheral blood. The receptors shown here come from a man younger than 35 with active or convalescent COVID-19.

This clone was detected once. This chain joins TRBV4-1 and TRBJ2-1; TRBD1 aligns across 7 bases. The V and J ends lost 4 bases and 5 bases, in that order; junction bases with no gene match: 11. Germline CDR1 reads MGHRA; CDR2 reads YSYEKL. The CDR3 runs 16 residues. The CDR3 sequence: CASSRYQGQPNNEQFF. The CDR3 DNA sequence: TGCGCCAGCAGCCGCTACCAGGGACAGCCGAACAATGAGCAGTTCTTC.

The V call is TRBV4-3, the J call TRBJ1-1; no reliable D call. Germline lookup yields CDR1 LGHNA and CDR2 YSLEER. The CDR3 consists of 16 residues. V gave up 0 bases and J gave up 0 bases, with 11 bases separating them. In nucleotides, the CDR3 is TGCGCCAGCAGCCAAGAAACAGCAACCTTGAACACTGAAGCTTTCTTT. Translating it yields CASSQETATLNTEAFF.

The V and J genes are TRBV6-2 or TRBV6-3 and TRBJ2-1, with TRBD2 matching over 12 bases. Germline assignment: CDR1 MNHEY and CDR2 SVGEGT. The junction had 6 bases not matched to a gene; V was cut back by 4 bases and J by 8 bases. The CDR3 has 15 amino acids. CDR3 amino acids: CASSWPGLAGHEQFF. In DNA, the CDR3 is TGTGCCAGCAGTTGGCCTGGACTAGCGGGACATGAGCAGTTCTTC.